The rows below give T cell receptor beta chains drawn from one sample of a study of blood T cell repertoires in COVID-19. The method was immunoSEQ multiplex PCR; TCRdb's version includes in-frame clones alone and lacks a portion of them. Of some 88,000 clones listed, 80% to 90% were seen once; the top ten hold less than 8.5%. The sequenced sample was peripheral blood. The source of these receptors is a man aged 55 to 70 with acute or convalescent COVID-19. Each CDR3 is given with its conserved first and last residue. D genes are given only for firm matches. The size entry is marked missing in some rows and otherwise reads once, few, many or a size class.

d_call	v_call	j_call	clone_size	cdr3_aa	cdr3_nt
TRBD1	TRBV27	TRBJ1-1	.	CASSRQGVRTEAFF	TGTGCCAGCAGCCGACAGGGGGTAAGGACTGAAGCTTTCTTT
TRBD2	TRBV5-4	TRBJ2-5	.	CASSLAALAGGETQYF	TGTGCCAGCAGCTTGGCCGCGCTAGCGGGAGGAGAGACCCAGTACTTC
.	TRBV11-3	TRBJ2-7	.	CASSLVFGYEQYF	TGTGCCAGCAGCTTAGTATTCGGGTACGAGCAGTACTTC
TRBD1	TRBV27	TRBJ1-2	.	CASNRAGGLGGYTF	TGTGCCAGCAACCGTGCAGGGGGCTTAGGGGGCTACACCTTC
.	TRBV27	TRBJ1-5	.	CASSLSSGNQPQHF	TGTGCCAGCAGTTTATCCTCGGGCAATCAGCCCCAGCATTTT
TRBD2	TRBV4-1	TRBJ2-7	few	CASSQDSGTSVREQYF	TGCGCCAGCAGCCAGGACTCCGGGACTAGCGTGAGGGAGCAGTACTTC
TRBD1	TRBV19	TRBJ2-7	.	CASSIPTGPYEQYF	TGTGCCAGTAGTATACCGACAGGGCCCTACGAGCAGTACTTC
TRBD2	TRBV18	TRBJ2-3	medium-sized	CASSTKGLALTDTQYF	TGTGCCAGCTCAACGAAGGGACTAGCGCTCACAGATACGCAGTATTTT
.	TRBV7-8	TRBJ1-6	.	CASRRGSAYNSPLHF	TGTGCCAGCAGGCGGGGGTCAGCCTATAATTCACCCCTCCACTTT
TRBD1	TRBV6-5	TRBJ1-5	.	CASNIQGIQPQHF	TGTGCCAGCAATATACAGGGGATCCAGCCCCAGCATTTT
TRBD1	TRBV19	TRBJ1-3	.	CASREGAPGNTIYF	TGTGCCAGTAGGGAGGGGGCGCCGGGAAACACCATATATTTT
.	TRBV11-2	TRBJ2-1	.	CASSPFGRLLRNEQFF	TGTGCCAGCAGCCCCTTTGGTCGACTACTTCGCAATGAGCAGTTCTTC